A single sample gave rise to the 21 T cell receptor beta chains below, sequenced in a study of cytomegalovirus exposure and HLA in healthy donors. In the PCR, 60 Vbeta and 13 Jbeta primers were used. Measured with immunoSEQ multiplex PCR; TCRdb has only the in-frame clones, and not every one. The repertoire holds about 150,000 clones, 60% to 80% seen once, with approximately 1.5% in the top ten. The sequenced sample was PBMCs. All receptors derive from a woman aged 25 to 39 in good health and CMV-seronegative.

This chain joins TRBV4-1 and TRBJ1-5; tentative D call: TRBD1 (5 bases). Germline values: CDR1 MGHRA, CDR2 YSYEKL. The ends were cut back, 0 bases at V and 3 bases at J, with 18 bases in the middle. There are 18 residues in the CDR3. Written as DNA, the CDR3 is TGCGCCAGCAGCCAAGAAGGGGTAGATATCAGGGCCAATCAGCCCCAGCATTTT. This gives the protein CASSQEGVDIRANQPQHF.

V usage is TRBV4-2 and J usage is TRBJ2-3; D perhaps matches TRBD2 (5 bases). Trimming removed 1 base at V and 7 bases at J, with 12 bases between. In germline, CDR1 is LGHNA, CDR2 YNFKEQ. The CDR3 extends over 14 amino acids. The CDR3 spells CASSQGGESHTQYF. In DNA, the CDR3 is TGTGCCAGCAGCCAAGGTGGGGAGTCACATACGCAGTATTTT.

The rearrangement links TRBV29-1 to TRBJ2-3; possibly TRBD2 for D (5 bases). The ends were cut back, 6 bases at V and 1 base at J, with 14 bases in the middle. The germline V gene encodes CDR1 SQVTM and CDR2 ANQGSEA. CDR3 length: 14 amino acids. CDR3 in DNA: TGCAGCGTCGCACTAGGAATCGGCACAGATACGCAGTATTTT. This encodes CSVALGIGTDTQYF.

The chain uses TRBV6-5 and TRBJ2-3, with 8 bases matching TRBD1. The CDR3 is made up of 15 amino acids. Germline V gives CDR1 MNHEY, CDR2 SVGAGI. Unmatched junction bases numbered 6, after V lost 4 bases and J lost 3 bases. The CDR3 region is CASSSRTGRTDTQYF. The CDR3 DNA is TGTGCCAGCAGTTCTCGGACAGGGAGAACAGATACGCAGTATTTT.

The V and J genes are TRBV7-9 and TRBJ2-7; D is unresolved. This CDR3 contains 13 residues. Looked up from germline, CDR1 is SEHNR and CDR2 is FQNEAQ (reference sequence). Trimming removed 2 bases at V and 2 bases at J, with 7 bases between. The CDR3 sequence: CASSLTVTYEQYF. In nucleotides, the CDR3 is TGTGCCAGCAGCTTAACAGTTACCTACGAGCAGTACTTC.

The CDR3, as DNA: TGTGCCAGCAGGACAGGGGGCGACTATGGCTACACCTTC. Its protein is CASRTGGDYGYTF. This chain uses TRBV21-1 with TRBJ1-2; TRBD1, the table's D call, lacks a check against the DNA. TRBV21-1 has pseudogene status. This CDR3 has 13 residues.

The chain combines TRBV4-1 with TRBJ1-1; no clear D. Germline CDR1 is MGHRA and CDR2 is YSYEKL. V was cut by 6 bases and J by 0 bases, with 11 bases left in between. There are 14 residues in the CDR3. For the CDR3, the DNA is TGCGCCAGCAGAGGGAGAACCATGAACACTGAAGCTTTCTTT. Translating it yields CASRGRTMNTEAFF.

The chain couples TRBV28 to TRBJ1-5; 7 bases agree with TRBD1. The V segment lost 7 bases and the J segment 7 bases; nucleotides outside the gene matches: 13. This CDR3 has 15 amino acids. Germline CDR1 reads MDHEN; CDR2 reads SYDVKM. CDR3 DNA: TGTGCCAGCACCCTCGCCGACAGGGAAAGCCAGCCCCAGCATTTT. Amino acid sequence: CASTLADRESQPQHF.

The chain's CDR3 is CASSMGDRGADTQYF. Here the CDR3 DNA reads TGTGCCAGTAGTATGGGGGACAGGGGCGCAGATACGCAGTATTTT. V gene TRBV19 combines with J gene TRBJ2-3, with TRBD1 matching 10 bases. The V and J ends lost 3 bases and 4 bases, in that order; junction bases with no gene match: 4. Germline-derived CDR1 and CDR2 are LNHDA and SQIVND (reference sequence). The length of the CDR3 is 15 residues.

The chain joins TRBV5-1 to TRBJ2-5; 8 nucleotides line up with TRBD1. The CDR3 has 15 amino acids. Germline V gene lookup returns CDR1 SGHRS and CDR2 YFSETQ. The V segment lost 1 base and the J segment 1 base; nucleotides outside the gene matches: 3. The CDR3 sequence is CASSLPGTGQETQYF. The CDR3 coding sequence is TGCGCCAGCAGCTTGCCCGGGACAGGCCAAGAGACCCAGTACTTC.

The chain employs TRBV13 and TRBJ1-2, with TRBD1 as a possible D gene (5 bases). Germline CDR1 is PRHDT and CDR2 is FYEKMQ (reference sequence). V dropped 0 bases and J dropped 1 base, with 12 bases sitting between them. The CDR3 totals 16 residues. Here the CDR3 reads CASSLGGRALNYGYTF. In nucleotides, the CDR3 is TGTGCCAGCAGCTTAGGAGGCAGGGCCCTTAACTATGGCTACACCTTC.

V gene TRBV29-1 combines with J gene TRBJ2-7, with TRBD2 matching over 7 bases. Germline CDR1 reads SQVTM; CDR2 reads ANQGSEA. V shed 7 bases and J 2 bases; nucleotides not matched to a gene: 8. The CDR3 sequence is 13 residues long. The CDR3 sequence is CSAEAGRPYEQYF. In nucleotides, the CDR3 is TGCAGCGCTGAGGCCGGGAGGCCCTACGAGCAGTACTTC.

The rearrangement joins TRBV7-9 to TRBJ1-4; D is undetermined. V gave up 6 bases and J gave up 4 bases, with 15 bases separating them. Germline CDR1 reads SEHNR; CDR2 reads FQNEAQ (reference sequence). This CDR3 has 15 residues. The CDR3 nucleotides are TGTGCCAGCAGTTATAGTGGTAACGTTAATGAAAAACTGTTTTTT. Amino acids: CASSYSGNVNEKLFF.

The chain is built from TRBV29-1 and TRBJ2-1, with D hard to call. This CDR3 comprises 12 residues. V lost 2 bases and J lost 4, with 6 bases in between. CDR1 is SQVTM and CDR2 is ANQGSEA in the germline V gene. CDR3 coding DNA: TGCAGCGTTGAAAGTCGGTACAATGAGCAGTTCTTC. Translation: CSVESRYNEQFF.

In the case of this clone: Other nucleotide sequences from this sample produce the same CDR3. The V and J genes are TRBV5-1 and TRBJ1-1; TRBD1 agrees at 8 bases. The germline CDR1 and CDR2 sequences are SGHRS and YFSETQ. Trimming removed 4 bases from V and 1 base from J; junction bases left unmatched: 3. The CDR3 sequence is 14 residues long. CDR3 DNA sequence: TGCGCCAGCAGCCCCGGGACAGGGAACACTGAAGCTTTCTTT. It yields the protein CASSPGTGNTEAFF.

The chain couples TRBV18 to TRBJ1-2; D is unclear. CDR1 and CDR2 (germline): KGHSH, LQKENI. This CDR3 is built from 14 residues. Deletions cut 2 bases from V and 5 bases from J, with 12 bases between. CDR3 bases: TGTGCCAGCTCACCAACGAGCGGCGGTTATGGCTACACCTTC. As protein: CASSPTSGGYGYTF.

The V call is TRBV18, the J call TRBJ1-5; the match to TRBD1 covers 10 bases. V was pared by 1 base and J by 2 bases, with 5 bases of the junction left unmatched. The CDR3 length is 17 residues. Germline values: CDR1 KGHSH, CDR2 LQKENI. CDR3 sequence: CASSPLGTGVGNQPQHF. The CDR3 coding sequence is TGTGCCAGCTCACCACTAGGGACAGGGGTTGGCAATCAGCCCCAGCATTTT.

The gene calls are TRBV6-1 and TRBJ1-6; no reliable D call. Trimming took 2 bases from V and 5 from J, leaving 10 bases between them. Germline CDR1 is MNHNS and CDR2 is SASEGT. This CDR3 comprises 15 residues. This CDR3 reads CASSERVKHNSPLHF. CDR3 sequence (DNA): TGTGCCAGCAGTGAACGGGTAAAGCATAATTCACCCCTCCACTTT.

The chain carries TRBV10-3 and TRBJ1-5, with 12 bases identical to TRBD1. Germline CDR1 ENHRY, CDR2 SYGVKD. J lost 0 bases, V lost 10 bases, and 4 bases had no gene match. This CDR3 contains 15 residues. The CDR3 DNA reads as TGTGCCACCCGGGACAGGGGGCGTAGCAATCAGCCCCAGCATTTT. The encoded protein is CATRDRGRSNQPQHF.

The V call is TRBV2, the J call TRBJ2-5; TRBD1 is a possible D gene (6 bases). Germline values: CDR1 SNHLY, CDR2 FYNNEI. V dropped 6 bases and J dropped 9 bases, with 17 bases sitting between them. CDR3 length: 13 residues. In DNA form, the CDR3 reads TGTGCCAGCAGCCAGGGGCCACCCGGGGCCCAGTACTTC. Its translation is CASSQGPPGAQYF.

The genes are TRBV4-1 and TRBJ2-3; possible D gene TRBD1, 6 bases. The CDR3 sequence is 15 residues long. CDR1 is MGHRA and CDR2 is YSYEKL in the germline V gene. V was pared by 1 base and J by 6 bases, with 14 bases between. CDR3 sequence: CASSQVGTPHDTQYF. DNA for the CDR3: TGCGCCAGCAGCCAAGTTGGGACACCCCATGATACGCAGTATTTT.